The 3 T cell receptor beta chains listed next were all sequenced from one sample in a study of T cell changes during pregnancy in multiple sclerosis. Clones were sequenced by immunoSEQ multiplex PCR, and TCRdb holds only the in-frame ones, with some missing. The sample includes approximately 33,000 clones, around nine tenths of them seen just once. Sequenced material: CD4+ T cells from peripheral blood mononuclear cells, taken in the first trimester of pregnancy. Receptors were obtained from a female donor in good health, enrolled as a control in a pregnancy study.

The gene calls are TRBV18 and TRBJ1-6; D ambiguous. Trimming took off 4 bases at V and 8 bases at J, with 18 bases between the two ends. The CDR3 is 16 amino acids. Germline V lookup: CDR1 KGHSH, CDR2 LQKENI. The DNA of the CDR3 is TGTGCCAGCTCACAATTGCTCTTGGAGAACCATTCACCCCTCCACTTT. This encodes CASSQLLLENHSPLHF.

This clone was found once. The V call is TRBV6-6, the J call TRBJ2-2, with 10 bases matching TRBD1. V was pared by 2 bases and J by 6 bases, with 3 bases of the junction left unmatched. The germline CDR1 and CDR2 sequences are MNHNY and SVGAGI (reference sequence). The CDR3 covers 15 residues. DNA for the CDR3: TGTGCCAGCAGTTACAGGACAGGGGGTTCCGGGGAGCTGTTTTTT. Translating it yields CASSYRTGGSGELFF.

The gene calls are TRBV30 and TRBJ2-7; no clear D gene. The CDR3 runs 13 residues. The V gene lost 2 bases and the J gene lost 5 bases, with 13 bases spanning the gap. The germline V gene has CDR1 GTSNPN and CDR2 SVGIG (reference sequence). The CDR3 region is CAWSPNLENEQYF. The CDR3 DNA follows: TGTGCCTGGAGTCCAAACCTCGAGAACGAGCAGTACTTC.